The rows below give T cell receptor beta chains drawn from one sample of a study of graft-versus-host responses after intestinal transplantation. Produced via immunoSEQ multiplex PCR; TCRdb's table is partial and in-frame only. The sample lists some 120,000 clones, around nine tenths seen once, with approximately 0.17% in the top ten. Their recognized antigens are unknown. The sequenced sample was unstimulated CD4+ T cells sorted from spleen or lymph node cells, obtained before intestinal transplant. The receptors derive from a human donor who received an intestinal transplant. The CDR3 runs from the conserved cysteine through the conserved F or W. The order of the fields is J gene, D gene, V gene, CDR3 protein, CDR3 DNA. D genes are given only for firm matches.

TRBJ1-4 | TRBD1 | TRBV28 | CASSYRGATNEKLFF | TGTGCCAGCAGTTACAGGGGTGCAACTAATGAAAAACTGTTTTTT
TRBJ2-5 | TRBD1 | TRBV7-2 | CASSSWDREETQYF | TGTGCCAGCAGCTCATGGGACAGGGAAGAGACCCAGTACTTC
TRBJ1-2 | TRBD1 | TRBV5-1 | CASSTGQGPGYTF | TGCGCCAGCAGCACGGGACAGGGGCCTGGCTACACCTTC
TRBJ2-3 | . | TRBV5-1 | CASSELTDTQYF | TGCGCCAGCAGCGAGCTCACAGATACGCAGTATTTT
TRBJ1-2 | TRBD1 | TRBV6-5 | CASSADRGGYGYTF | TGTGCCAGCAGTGCGGACAGGGGGGGCTATGGCTACACCTTC
TRBJ1-2 | TRBD1 | TRBV13 | CASSLGDRAYYSGGYTF | TGTGCCAGCAGCTTAGGGGACAGGGCTTATTATTCCGGCGGCTACACCTTC
TRBJ2-3 | . | TRBV10-2 | CASRTTLTDTQYF | TGCGCCAGCAGGACTACCCTCACAGATACGCAGTATTTT
TRBJ2-7 | . | TRBV2 | CASSKQGSPSYEQYF | TGTGCCAGCAGCAAACAGGGATCCCCTTCCTACGAGCAGTACTTC
TRBJ2-2 | . | TRBV5-1 | CASSLASWELIGELFF | TGCGCCAGCAGCTTGGCCTCGTGGGAGCTTATCGGGGAGCTGTTTTTT
TRBJ2-1 | TRBD2 | TRBV7-9 | CASSGRQAGGRSYNEQFF | TGTGCCAGCAGTGGGCGGCAGGCGGGGGGCAGGTCCTACAATGAGCAGTTCTTC